These T cell receptor beta chains were read from a single sample in a study of technical replicates of blood from a handful of donors. Sequencing used immunoSEQ multiplex PCR; TCRdb keeps in-frame clones, though not all of them. The data contain fewer than 100,000 clones, about 97% of them singletons. The specimen was T cells isolated from PBMCs. The receptor set was obtained from a human donor in good health. Both conserved end residues are part of each CDR3. D genes are given only for firm matches. Size tells how often a clone was seen (once, few, many) or the class of an expanded clone, and some rows leave it out.

d_call: NA; v_call: TRBV18; clone_size: NA; j_call: TRBJ1-5; cdr3_nt: TGTGCCAGCTCACAAGAACAAACCCACAGCACAAATCAGCCCCAGCATTTT; cdr3_aa: CASSQEQTHSTNQPQHF
d_call: NA; v_call: TRBV7-8; clone_size: NA; j_call: TRBJ2-4; cdr3_nt: TGTGCCAGCAGCCCACCGGGAGACATTCAGTACTTC; cdr3_aa: CASSPPGDIQYF
d_call: TRBD1; v_call: TRBV29-1; clone_size: NA; j_call: TRBJ1-2; cdr3_nt: TGCAGCGTCCCGGGACAGGGGGCTGGGGGCTACACCTTC; cdr3_aa: CSVPGQGAGGYTF
d_call: NA; v_call: TRBV6-5; clone_size: NA; j_call: TRBJ2-5; cdr3_nt: TGTGCCAGCAGTTACTCGAAGTGGCCAGTCGTAGAGACCCAGTACTTC; cdr3_aa: CASSYSKWPVVETQYF
d_call: NA; v_call: TRBV5-8; clone_size: NA; j_call: TRBJ1-5; cdr3_nt: TGTGCCAGCAGCTACTGGTTGAAGCCCCAGCATTTT; cdr3_aa: CASSYWLKPQHF
d_call: NA; v_call: TRBV9; clone_size: NA; j_call: TRBJ1-2; cdr3_nt: TGTGCCAGCACGGACAGACAGAATGGCTACACCTTC; cdr3_aa: CASTDRQNGYTF
d_call: NA; v_call: TRBV9; clone_size: once; j_call: TRBJ2-6; cdr3_nt: TGTGCCAGCAGCGTAGAACGGGGATCTGGGGCCAACGTCCTGACTTTC; cdr3_aa: CASSVERGSGANVLTF
d_call: TRBD2; v_call: TRBV2; clone_size: once; j_call: TRBJ2-1; cdr3_nt: TGTGCCAGCGAGCGGGAGGGTACCAATGAGCAGTTCTTC; cdr3_aa: CASEREGTNEQFF
d_call: NA; v_call: TRBV18; clone_size: NA; j_call: TRBJ2-5; cdr3_nt: TGTGCCAGCTCACCTCTACAGGGTCTCCAAGAGACCCAGTACTTC; cdr3_aa: CASSPLQGLQETQYF
d_call: TRBD2; v_call: TRBV7-9; clone_size: once; j_call: TRBJ2-7; cdr3_nt: TGTGCCAGCAGCTTAGAGGGGACTAGCTACGAGCAGTACTTC; cdr3_aa: CASSLEGTSYEQYF
d_call: TRBD1; v_call: TRBV10-3; clone_size: NA; j_call: TRBJ1-3; cdr3_nt: TGTGCCATCAGTGAGTCGCCGAGGGACAGGCCAAACACCATATATTTT; cdr3_aa: CAISESPRDRPNTIYF
d_call: NA; v_call: TRBV6-6; clone_size: NA; j_call: TRBJ1-5; cdr3_nt: TGTGCCAGCTGTTCAGGGAGCAATCAGCCCCAGCATTTT; cdr3_aa: CASCSGSNQPQHF
d_call: NA; v_call: TRBV4-2; clone_size: NA; j_call: TRBJ2-5; cdr3_nt: TGTGCCAGCAGCCAAGATAACAAGGACAGCAGGTTGGAGACCCAGTACTTC; cdr3_aa: CASSQDNKDSRLETQYF
d_call: NA; v_call: TRBV5-1; clone_size: NA; j_call: TRBJ1-2; cdr3_nt: TGCGCCAGCAGCCATGCCGGAGGACAGAGAGATGGCTACACCTTC; cdr3_aa: CASSHAGGQRDGYTF